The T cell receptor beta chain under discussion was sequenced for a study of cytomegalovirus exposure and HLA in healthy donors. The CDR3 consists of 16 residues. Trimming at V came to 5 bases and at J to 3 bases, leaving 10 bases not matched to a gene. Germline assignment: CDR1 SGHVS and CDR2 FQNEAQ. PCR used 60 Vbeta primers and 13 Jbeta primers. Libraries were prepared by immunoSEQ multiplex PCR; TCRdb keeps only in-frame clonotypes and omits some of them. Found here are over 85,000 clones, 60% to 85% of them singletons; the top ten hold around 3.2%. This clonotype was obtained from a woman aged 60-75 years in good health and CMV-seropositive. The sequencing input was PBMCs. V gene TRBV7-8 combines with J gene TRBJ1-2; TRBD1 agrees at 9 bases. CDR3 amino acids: CASSNTLQGAHYGYTF. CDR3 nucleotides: TGTGCCAGCAGCAATACCTTACAGGGGGCACACTATGGCTACACCTTC.